This T cell receptor (beta chain) is drawn from a study of blood T cell repertoires in COVID-19. Study-level information: Samples came from the United States, Italy and Spain, spanning acute and convalescent COVID-19. Sources were T cells, B-cell-depleted T cells, or PBMCs; the material itself was cDNA or gDNA.

As originally analysed: Amplifying reference gene primers gave estimates of nucleated cell counts. Clones were sequenced by immunoSEQ multiplex PCR, and TCRdb holds only the in-frame ones, with some missing. The V and J calls and clone size come from that table; D and trimming were worked out from the DNA. The table has hundreds of thousands of clones, roughly three quarters seen once. The CDR3 runs to 11 residues. The germline V gene has CDR1 DFQATT and CDR2 SNEGSKA (reference sequence). The specimen was peripheral blood. The rearrangement uses TRBV20-1 and TRBJ1-1; no firm D call. The receptor was derived from a woman aged 40-49 years with active or convalescent COVID-19. The CDR3 reads CTGLWNTEAFF. CDR3 in DNA: TGCACAGGCCTCTGGAACACTGAAGCTTTCTTT.